This TCR beta chain was obtained from a study of T-cell memory formation after mild COVID-19. Findings and caveats of the study: Among CD4+ contracting clones, most were CM and EM, and CD8+ ones EMRA.

From 5'RACE with constant-segment primers came TCR alpha and TCR beta cDNA libraries that carried sample barcodes and UMIs. MiXCR, run by TCRdb on the 5' RACE reads, gives a single entry per CDR3 protein. The table shows nearly 350,000 distinct CDR3 sequences, with over 10% occurring only once. Notes on this clonotype: Its antigen is unidentified.

The receptor's source is a man between 18 and 35 years old who had mild COVID-19 (a few samples of this study predate the infection). Cell type and time point are not known. The source material was PBMCs or a T cell subset sorted from them (not recorded which).

CDR3 DNA sequence: TGCAGTGCTAGAGGGGGCAGGCATAACTATGGCTACACCTTC. Residues: CSARGGRHNYGYTF. V gene TRBV20-1 combines with J gene TRBJ1-2; a possible D gene is TRBD1 (5 bases). The V gene lost 1 base and the J gene lost 1 base, with 10 bases spanning the gap. Germline V gene sequence: CDR1 DFQATT, CDR2 SNEGSKA (reference sequence). The CDR3 is 14 residues long.